A selection of T cell receptor beta chains follows, all from one sample in a study of cytomegalovirus exposure and HLA in healthy donors. Libraries were prepared by immunoSEQ multiplex PCR; TCRdb keeps only in-frame clonotypes and omits some of them. The top ten clones hold roughly 7.7% of a sample with about 62,000 clones, 75% of them seen once. What was sequenced was PBMCs. These receptors originate from a man aged 60-69 years in good health and CMV-seropositive. The CDR3 runs from the conserved cysteine through the conserved F or W. Fields, in order: J gene, V gene, CDR3 length, CDR3 protein.

j_gene: TRBJ1-5
v_gene: TRBV27
len: 13
CDR3aa: CASSAAGYQPQHF

j_gene: TRBJ1-3
v_gene: TRBV9
len: 13
CDR3aa: CASSVAGKDTIYF

j_gene: TRBJ2-6
v_gene: TRBV6-6
len: 15
CDR3aa: CASGTASSGANVLTF

j_gene: TRBJ1-1
v_gene: TRBV6-4
len: 16
CDR3aa: CASSEAPGEMNTEAFF

j_gene: TRBJ2-5
v_gene: TRBV10-3
len: 13
CDR3aa: CAISAREGETQYF

j_gene: TRBJ2-1
v_gene: TRBV2
len: 17
CDR3aa: CASSENMGGGVYNEQFF

j_gene: TRBJ2-1
v_gene: TRBV10-2
len: 17
CDR3aa: CASSGGTSSTNYNEQFF

j_gene: TRBJ2-3
v_gene: TRBV11-3
len: 15
CDR3aa: CASSLTSGTTDTQYF

j_gene: TRBJ2-3
v_gene: TRBV6-5
len: 14
CDR3aa: CASQKSGQADTQYF

j_gene: TRBJ2-7
v_gene: TRBV2
len: 15
CDR3aa: CASSPALLGTGEQYF

j_gene: TRBJ1-1
v_gene: TRBV28
len: 13
CDR3aa: CASSPGQLNRAFF

j_gene: TRBJ2-7
v_gene: TRBV2
len: 15
CDR3aa: CASGPGLTIAGEQYF

j_gene: TRBJ2-5
v_gene: TRBV29-1
len: 16
CDR3aa: CSTLMGGDPIQETQYF

j_gene: TRBJ2-5
v_gene: TRBV7-2
len: 14
CDR3aa: CASSLAGLQETQYF

j_gene: TRBJ2-7
v_gene: TRBV29-1
len: 12
CDR3aa: CSVIDNLDEQYF

j_gene: TRBJ1-1
v_gene: TRBV19
len: 12
CDR3aa: CASSPRTGEAFF

j_gene: TRBJ2-6
v_gene: TRBV5-1
len: 15
CDR3aa: CASSLQESGANVLTF

j_gene: TRBJ2-5
v_gene: TRBV13
len: 13
CDR3aa: CASSSPRSETQYF

j_gene: TRBJ2-1
v_gene: TRBV10-2
len: 13
CDR3aa: CASSEGLANEQFF

j_gene: TRBJ1-5
v_gene: TRBV19
len: 13
CDR3aa: CASSTSRNQPQHF

j_gene: TRBJ1-6
v_gene: TRBV27
len: 14
CDR3aa: CASSPSGYNSPLHF

j_gene: TRBJ2-1
v_gene: TRBV11-2
len: 15
CDR3aa: CASSPDIHHYNEQFF

j_gene: TRBJ1-4
v_gene: TRBV5-1
len: 13
CDR3aa: CASSPTTNEKLFF

j_gene: TRBJ2-6
v_gene: TRBV11-3
len: 17
CDR3aa: CASSSGTGGSGANVLTF

j_gene: TRBJ2-5
v_gene: TRBV5-4
len: 15
CDR3aa: CASSPLRGGEETQYF

j_gene: TRBJ1-5
v_gene: TRBV29-1
len: 13
CDR3aa: CSVRDRPNQPQHF

j_gene: TRBJ1-5
v_gene: TRBV27
len: 13
CDR3aa: CASSPGSNQPQHF

j_gene: TRBJ1-6
v_gene: TRBV6-1
len: 13
CDR3aa: CASAGTGHSPLHF

j_gene: TRBJ2-5
v_gene: TRBV5-1
len: 12
CDR3aa: CASSFGGETQYF

j_gene: TRBJ1-2
v_gene: TRBV6-6
len: 15
CDR3aa: CASSPNLAGAYGYTF

j_gene: TRBJ1-1
v_gene: TRBV7-9
len: 14
CDR3aa: CASEQGLEDTEAFF

j_gene: TRBJ2-1
v_gene: TRBV27
len: 13
CDR3aa: CASSWDSYNEQFF

j_gene: TRBJ1-1
v_gene: TRBV19
len: 17
CDR3aa: CASSIDQVRAMNTEAFF

j_gene: TRBJ1-3
v_gene: TRBV5-6
len: 17
CDR3aa: CASSFGLTLGSGNTIYF

j_gene: TRBJ2-7
v_gene: TRBV2
len: 15
CDR3aa: CASSLLAGGLGEQYF

j_gene: TRBJ1-4
v_gene: TRBV5-1
len: 13
CDR3aa: CASSDSTNEKLFF

j_gene: TRBJ1-6
v_gene: TRBV5-8
len: 16
CDR3aa: CASSLKYGTGGSPLHF

j_gene: TRBJ2-3
v_gene: TRBV2
len: 16
CDR3aa: CASSERDYLRTDTQYF

j_gene: TRBJ2-6
v_gene: TRBV2
len: 18
CDR3aa: CASTGGDLFFAGANVLAF

j_gene: TRBJ2-7
v_gene: TRBV9
len: 14
CDR3aa: CATLLGGAAGEQYF

j_gene: TRBJ2-1
v_gene: TRBV6-6
len: 14
CDR3aa: CASVDSGSSYEQFF

j_gene: NA
v_gene: TRBV5-1
len: 15
CDR3aa: CASSLGSGAVYEQYF

j_gene: TRBJ2-1
v_gene: TRBV2
len: 12
CDR3aa: CASGSQGYEQFF

j_gene: TRBJ2-5
v_gene: TRBV9
len: 17
CDR3aa: CASSVVGTSGDQETQYF

j_gene: TRBJ1-5
v_gene: TRBV10-2
len: 14
CDR3aa: CASSEEGNWQPQHF

j_gene: TRBJ1-1
v_gene: TRBV5-6
len: 14
CDR3aa: CASSPRGARTEAFF

j_gene: TRBJ2-5
v_gene: TRBV25-1
len: 14
CDR3aa: CASGYSQGAETQYF

j_gene: TRBJ2-7
v_gene: TRBV5-5
len: 15
CDR3aa: CASSLAGTGVYEQYF

j_gene: TRBJ2-7
v_gene: TRBV7-2
len: 14
CDR3aa: CASSLDGVRYEQYF

j_gene: TRBJ2-7
v_gene: TRBV6-9
len: 13
CDR3aa: CASSYSELYEQYF

j_gene: TRBJ2-2
v_gene: TRBV5-4
len: 15
CDR3aa: CASSSVAGAGGELFF

j_gene: TRBJ2-7
v_gene: TRBV5-6
len: 14
CDR3aa: CASSFPGGTYEQYF

j_gene: TRBJ2-5
v_gene: TRBV2
len: 14
CDR3aa: CASSVDRGQETQYF

j_gene: TRBJ1-1
v_gene: TRBV11-2
len: 14
CDR3aa: CASSLGITGYEAFF

j_gene: TRBJ2-5
v_gene: TRBV7-2
len: 16
CDR3aa: CASSPQVATRGETQYF